The 20 T cell receptor beta chains below all came from one sample that was sequenced in a study of graft-versus-host responses after intestinal transplantation. Their target antigens are unknown. Using immunoSEQ multiplex PCR, the repertoire was profiled, and TCRdb retains in-frame clones only, with some absent. The table has about 59,000 clones, 94% seen once. Here the sequenced sample was unstimulated CD4+ T cells sorted from spleen or lymph node cells, taken before transplant. The receptors come from a human donor who was the organ donor for an intestinal transplant.

J is TRBJ1-3 and V is TRBV5-4, with D possibly matching TRBD1 (6 bases). The CDR3 is 16 amino acids. CDR1 and CDR2 from the germline V gene are SGHNT and YYREEE (reference sequence). With 4 bases removed from V and 1 base from J, the gap between germline ends came to 15 bases. The CDR3 protein is CASSIRGVRSGNTIYF. The DNA of the CDR3 is TGTGCCAGCAGCATAAGGGGGGTTCGTTCTGGAAACACCATATATTTT.

A single count supports this clone. The V call is TRBV7-6, the J call TRBJ2-5; D is perhaps TRBD2 (6 bases). Trimming stripped 5 bases from V and 3 bases from J, with 25 bases between. The CDR3 spans 18 residues. Per germline, CDR1 SGHVS and CDR2 FNYEAQ. CDR3 in DNA: TGTGCCAGCAGCCCGGGGGTGGCACCTCGGAGAGTAAAAGAGACCCAGTACTTC. Protein sequence: CASSPGVAPRRVKETQYF.

The V and J genes are TRBV4-3 and TRBJ2-4; D remains unclear. Looked up from germline, CDR1 is LGHNA and CDR2 is YSLEER. This CDR3 is built from 16 residues. V was trimmed by 1 base and J by 4 bases, leaving 14 bases between them. CDR3 sequence: CASSQGSFAAKNIQYF. In DNA, the CDR3 is TGCGCCAGCAGCCAAGGTAGTTTTGCAGCTAAAAACATTCAGTACTTC.

The rearrangement links TRBV14 to TRBJ2-3, with TRBD1 matching over 11 bases. The CDR3 contains 16 residues. The V and J ends lost 0 bases and 4 bases, in that order; junction bases with no gene match: 3. Germline assignment: CDR1 SGHDN and CDR2 FVKESK. As DNA, the CDR3 is TGTGCCAGCAGCCAAGAGGACAGGGGGCGCCCAGATACGCAGTATTTT. It encodes CASSQEDRGRPDTQYF.

The J gene is TRBJ2-3, the V gene TRBV12-5; the D gene is possibly TRBD1 (5 bases). Trimming pared 6 bases from V and 5 bases from J, leaving 12 bases between. This CDR3 comprises 13 residues. Germline CDR1 and CDR2: LGHNT and FRNRAP. CDR3 protein: CASGSGAGDTQYF. CDR3 coding DNA: TGTGCTAGTGGAAGTGGGGCTGGAGATACGCAGTATTTT.

V usage is TRBV11-2 and J usage is TRBJ1-2; D not certain. V lost 1 base and J lost 2, with 11 bases in between. The CDR3 extends over 15 amino acids. Germline V gene sequence: CDR1 SGHAT, CDR2 FQNNGV. The CDR3 sequence is CASSLGGGRNYGYTF. The CDR3 DNA follows: TGTGCCAGCAGCTTAGGAGGCGGGAGGAACTATGGCTACACCTTC.

The rearrangement joins TRBV7-8 to TRBJ2-5, with a tentative D call TRBD1 (5 bases). CDR1 and CDR2 (germline): SGHVS, FQNEAQ. V gave up 4 bases and J gave up 2 bases, with 8 bases separating them. The length of the CDR3 is 13 residues. CDR3 DNA sequence: TGTGCCAGCAGCTGGTACAGGCAAGAGACCCAGTACTTC. Translation gives CASSWYRQETQYF.

The V call is TRBV7-2, the J call TRBJ2-7; 7 bases align to TRBD2. Trimming at V came to 6 bases and at J to 5 bases, leaving 7 bases not matched to a gene. Germline loops: CDR1 SGHTA, CDR2 FQGNSA. The CDR3 totals 13 residues. The CDR3 spells CASSLWGGDEQYF. The CDR3 DNA reads as TGTGCCAGCAGTCTCTGGGGGGGTGACGAGCAGTACTTC. Variable domain in full (rest from reference TRBV7-2 and TRBJ2-7): GAGVSQSPSNKVTEKGKDVELRCDPISGHTALYWYRQSLGQGLEFLIYFQGNSAPDKSGLPSDRFSAERTGGSVSTLTIQRTQQEDSAVYLCASSLWGGDEQYFGPGTRLTVT.

The V call is TRBV10-2, the J call TRBJ2-2; 8 nucleotides match TRBD1. From germline, CDR1 is WSHSY and CDR2 SAAADI. The CDR3 extends over 14 amino acids. J gave up 4 bases and V 7 bases, and 5 bases lay outside the gene matches. The CDR3 spells CASKLTGGTGELFF. In DNA form, the CDR3 reads TGCGCCAGCAAGCTAACAGGGGGCACCGGGGAGCTGTTTTTT.

The chain has TRBV5-1 and TRBJ1-1; no firm D call. The V gene lost 0 bases and the J gene lost 1 base, with 4 bases spanning the gap. This CDR3 is built from 13 residues. From germline, CDR1 is SGHRS and CDR2 YFSETQ. CDR3 nucleotide sequence: TGCGCCAGCAGCTTGGCGGAGAACACTGAAGCTTTCTTT. This sequence encodes CASSLAENTEAFF.

This chain joins TRBV10-3 and TRBJ1-5; the D is unclear. The CDR3 runs to 13 residues. V was pared by 3 bases and J by 4 bases, with 7 bases between. Germline CDR1 is ENHRY and CDR2 is SYGVKD. The CDR3 is CAISDRDNQPQHF. The CDR3 nucleotides are TGTGCCATCAGTGATCGTGATAATCAGCCCCAGCATTTT.

J is TRBJ2-7 and V is TRBV4-3, with D possibly being TRBD2 (6 bases). This CDR3 comprises 14 residues. Germline loops: CDR1 LGHNA, CDR2 YSLEER. V lost 0 bases, J lost 4 bases, and 10 bases lay in between. CDR3 sequence (DNA): TGCGCCAGCAGCCAAGATATTGGGGGGTACGAGCAGTACTTC. It yields the protein CASSQDIGGYEQYF.

V is TRBV6-5 and J is TRBJ1-2; 8 bases line up with TRBD1. This CDR3 has 12 residues. V shed 7 bases and J 3 bases; nucleotides not matched to a gene: 1. Germline V lookup: CDR1 MNHEY, CDR2 SVGAGI. CDR3 loop: CASKQGDYGYTF. The CDR3 DNA reads as TGTGCCAGCAAACAGGGGGACTATGGCTACACCTTC.

The chain links TRBV20-1 to TRBJ1-2; D uncertain. Trimming left V 1 base short and J 10 bases short, with 7 bases between. The germline V gene encodes CDR1 DFQATT and CDR2 SNEGSKA (reference sequence). CDR3 length equals 10 residues. In nucleotides, the CDR3 is TGCAGTGCTAGAGGAGCAGACTACACCTTC. It encodes CSARGADYTF.

The chain couples TRBV4-3 to TRBJ2-1; 7 bases are shared with TRBD1. This CDR3 contains 15 residues. Germline trimming cut 2 bases from V and 3 bases from J; bases unmatched to any gene: 4. Germline loops: CDR1 LGHNA, CDR2 YSLEER. The CDR3, as DNA: TGCGCCAGCAGCCAACGATGGGACAGCTACAATGAGCAGTTCTTC. It is translated as CASSQRWDSYNEQFF.

The rearrangement uses TRBV19 and TRBJ2-3; TRBD2 aligns across 7 bases. J was trimmed by 5 bases and V by 6 bases; bases with no gene match: 11. The CDR3 loop spans 15 amino acids. Germline V CDR1 and CDR2: LNHDA, SQIVND (reference sequence). This CDR3 reads CASSRDLGGEDTQYF. The DNA for the CDR3 is TGTGCCAGTAGCCGTGATCTTGGGGGGGAAGATACGCAGTATTTT.

The chain couples TRBV4-1 to TRBJ2-7; 9 nucleotides agree with TRBD2. Trimming cost V 3 bases and J 6 bases; bases outside gene matches: 15. This CDR3 region has 17 residues. Germline loops: CDR1 MGHRA, CDR2 YSYEKL. The CDR3 coding sequence is TGCGCCAGCAGCCACCTACTCAAGCGGGGGGTTAAACTCGAGCAGTACTTC. It yields the protein CASSHLLKRGVKLEQYF.

The V gene is TRBV11-2, the J gene TRBJ2-4; no definite D call. CDR1 and CDR2 from the germline V gene are SGHAT and FQNNGV. This CDR3 is 14 amino acids long. V lost 1 base and J 5 bases, leaving 9 bases between the germline ends. The CDR3 DNA is TGTGCCAGCAGCTTAGCTGGGGTGCAAAACATTCAGTACTTC. Translating it yields CASSLAGVQNIQYF.

The rearrangement links TRBV19 to TRBJ2-2; TRBD2 matches 9 bases. This CDR3 region has 17 residues. Germline V gene lookup returns CDR1 LNHDA and CDR2 SQIVND (reference sequence). V was pared by 6 bases and J by 4 bases, with 12 bases of the junction left unmatched. The CDR3 region is CASSPGGSGGFTGELFF. The CDR3 DNA reads as TGTGCCAGTAGCCCCGGGGGAAGCGGGGGGTTCACCGGGGAGCTGTTTTTT.

The chain combines TRBV5-1 with TRBJ2-5; 7 bases map to TRBD1. Germline CDR1 reads SGHRS; CDR2 reads YFSETQ. Trimming took 3 bases from V and 2 from J; bases not matched to a gene: 7. The CDR3 loop spans 15 amino acids. CDR3 nucleotide sequence: TGCGCCAGCAGCTCACATGACAGGGTACAAGAGACCCAGTACTTC. Protein: CASSSHDRVQETQYF.